The TCR beta chain under discussion was sequenced for a study of blood T cell repertoires in COVID-19. About the study: COVID-19 samples from acute and convalescent phases originated in the United States, Italy and Spain. Nucleic acid was either cDNA or gDNA, and it came from T cells, B-cell-depleted T cells, or PBMCs.

Participants had their cohort set by participant-reported clinical history. As processed by the authors: Reference gene primers were amplified, and this amplification served to estimate nucleated cell counts. Measured with immunoSEQ multiplex PCR; TCRdb has only the in-frame clones, and not every one. The V and J calls and the clone size are those of that table, but D and trimming were determined from the DNA. In the table there are some 200,000 clones, around 84% of which are singletons. Trimming at V came to 6 bases and at J to 4 bases, leaving 14 bases not matched to a gene. CDR1 is LGHDT and CDR2 is YNNKEL in the germline V gene (reference sequence). The CDR3 is 16 amino acids.

The TCR originated in a woman aged 35 to 49 with acute COVID-19. V is TRBV3-1 (or the pseudogene TRBV3-2) and J is TRBJ2-5, with 7 bases aligning to TRBD1. Sequenced input: PBMCs or T cells enriched from blood (not recorded which). CDR3 coding DNA: TGTGCCAGCAGTGAGACAGGGTCGGGGCCATCAGAGACCCAGTACTTC. It specifies CASSETGSGPSETQYF.